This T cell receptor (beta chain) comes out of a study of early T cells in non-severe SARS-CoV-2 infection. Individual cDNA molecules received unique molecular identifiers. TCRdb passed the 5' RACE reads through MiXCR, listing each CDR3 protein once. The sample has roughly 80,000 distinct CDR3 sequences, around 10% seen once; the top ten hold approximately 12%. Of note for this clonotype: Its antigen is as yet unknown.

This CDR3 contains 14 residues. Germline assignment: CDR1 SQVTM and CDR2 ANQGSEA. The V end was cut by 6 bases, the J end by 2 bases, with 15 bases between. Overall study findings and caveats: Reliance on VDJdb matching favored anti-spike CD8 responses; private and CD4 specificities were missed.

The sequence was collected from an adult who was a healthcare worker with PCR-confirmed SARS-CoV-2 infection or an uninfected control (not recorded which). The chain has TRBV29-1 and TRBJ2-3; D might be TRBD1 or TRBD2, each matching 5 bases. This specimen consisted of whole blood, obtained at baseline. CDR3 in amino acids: CSVEGRGTTDTQYF. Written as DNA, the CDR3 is TGCAGCGTAGAGGGGCGTGGGACCACAGATACGCAGTATTTT.